This record concerns one T cell receptor beta chain sequence. The data stem from a study of shared clonotypes between healthy human individuals. V lost 4 bases and J lost 8; bases outside the gene matches: 7. Germline V gene lookup returns CDR1 SNHLY and CDR2 FYNNEI. The CDR3 is 14 residues long. Each replicate PCR on the sorted subsets used roughly 210 ng DNA (roughly 30,000 T cell genomes). Data came from immunoSEQ multiplex PCR; TCRdb stores just in-frame clones and leaves some out. Of approximately 2.5 million clones listed, 85% to 95% are singletons. What was sequenced was naive CD4+ T cells sorted from blood. Described subset: CD45RA+ positively selected. The source is a man aged 18 to 29 in good health. The chain carries TRBV2 and TRBJ1-4, with 7 bases matching TRBD1. The CDR3 loop is CASSVAGGREKLFF. The CDR3 DNA is TGTGCCAGCAGTGTTGCAGGGGGGCGAGAAAAACTGTTTTTT.